These 20 T cell receptor beta chains came from one sample sequenced in a study of T cells in Graves' hyperthyroidism and ophthalmopathy (dated by TCRdb to the late 2010s). The library was built by means of multiplex PCR. The run used an Illumina HiSeq 2000. The TCR beta CDR3 regions were amplified from the RNA transcripts. For the first round of RT-PCR on the TCR CDR3, the HTBI primer set was used together with the Qiagen OneStep RT-PCR kit. TCRdb ran its own pipeline on the public reads, namely fastp trimming at Q25 and MiXCR clone calling, and kept in-frame beta chains. Rows with one shared CDR3 protein collapse into an entry with the most common genes and DNA. Across this sample there are 660,000 or so distinct CDR3 sequences, with around 20% seen only once. Together, the top ten hold around a third of the sample. Sequenced input: blood. Source of these receptors: a man aged 25 to 45 with Graves' ophthalmopathy.

There are a few counts of this clonotype. The chain links TRBV5-1 to TRBJ2-1; D may be TRBD1 (5 bases). Germline lookup yields CDR1 SGHRS and CDR2 YFSETQ. The CDR3 runs 14 residues. Trimming removed 0 bases at V and 6 bases at J, with 10 bases between. For the CDR3, the DNA is TGCGCCAGCAGCTTGGGGACAAACGCCAATGAGCAGTTCTTC. Encoded protein: CASSLGTNANEQFF. Full variable domain (outside the CDR3, taken from reference TRBV5-1 and TRBJ2-1): KAGVTQTPRYLIKTRGQQVTLSCSPISGHRSVSWYQQTPGQGLQFLFEYFSETQRNKGNFPGRFSGRQFSNSRSEMNVSTLELGDSALYLCASSLGTNANEQFFGPGTRLTVL.

The CDR3 sequence: CASSPGGSAYNSPLHF. CDR3 DNA: TGTGCCAGCTCACCTGGTGGGTCTGCGTATAATTCACCCCTCCACTTT. The chain combines TRBV18 with TRBJ1-6; no clear D gene. The CDR3 is made up of 16 amino acids. Germline CDR1 is KGHSH and CDR2 is LQKENI. V gave up 3 bases and J gave up 4 bases, with 13 bases separating them.

This clonotype came up a few times. The chain uses TRBV4-1 and TRBJ2-7; no definite D call. CDR3 length: 15 residues. Germline loops: CDR1 MGHRA, CDR2 YSYEKL. Trimming stripped 1 base from V and 1 base from J, with 11 bases between. The CDR3 protein is CASSQVVGLSYEQYF. The DNA for the CDR3 is TGCGCCAGCAGCCAAGTAGTCGGGTTGTCCTACGAGCAGTACTTC.

V gene TRBV20-1 combines with J gene TRBJ2-3; D ambiguous. Germline CDR1 and CDR2: DFQATT and SNEGSKA (reference sequence). V was pared by 3 bases and J by 6 bases, with 13 bases between. The CDR3 loop spans 13 amino acids. The chain's CDR3 is CSARVSAGDTQYF. The DNA for the CDR3 is TGCAGTGCTAGGGTCTCAGCCGGGGATACGCAGTATTTT.

The chain carries TRBV4-3 and TRBJ2-2; 9 bases agree with TRBD2. V was clipped by 0 bases and J by 6 bases; unmatched bases: 11. From germline, CDR1 is LGHNA and CDR2 YSLEER. The CDR3 totals 18 residues. The CDR3 bases are TGCGCCAGCAGCCAAGATCGTCAAGCGGGAGGATGGGCCGGGGAGCTGTTTTTT. Its translation: CASSQDRQAGGWAGELFF.

This clonotype was detected only a few times. The V and J genes are TRBV6-6 and TRBJ2-7; 8 bases match TRBD1. Germline V CDR1 and CDR2: MNHNY, SVGAGI (reference sequence). The CDR3 has 14 residues. Trimming took 2 bases from V and 8 from J; bases not matched to a gene: 8. This chain's CDR3 is CASSYGTGVGQQYF. CDR3 coding DNA: TGTGCCAGCAGTTACGGGACAGGCGTAGGACAGCAGTACTTC.

This clonotype was counted only a few times. The chain has TRBV5-1 and TRBJ1-1; no definite D call. V was clipped by 1 base and J by 0 bases, with 4 bases between them. The CDR3 loop spans 13 amino acids. The V gene's germline CDR1 is SGHRS and CDR2 YFSETQ. In DNA form, the CDR3 reads TGCGCCAGCAGCTTGAACGTGAACACTGAAGCTTTCTTT. This codes for CASSLNVNTEAFF.

The chain employs TRBV5-1 and TRBJ1-3, with D unclear. The CDR3 length is 16 residues. CDR1 SGHRS and CDR2 YFSETQ come from the germline V gene. V lost 0 bases, J lost 4 bases, and 14 bases lay in between. CDR3 in DNA: TGCGCCAGCAGCTTGGGTCAACTGATTCCGGGAAACACCATATATTTT. Translating gives CASSLGQLIPGNTIYF.

The V call is TRBV12-3 or TRBV12-4, the J call TRBJ2-1, with 7 positions matching TRBD2. V was pared by 7 bases and J by 5 bases, with 8 bases of the junction left unmatched. The CDR3 spans 14 residues. The DNA of the CDR3 is TGTGCCAGCACCGGGGAGGGACTCCACAATGAGCAGTTCTTC. This translates into CASTGEGLHNEQFF.

This clonotype was counted at least ten times. The chain joins TRBV6-1 to TRBJ1-1, with a possible D match to TRBD1 (5 bases). The CDR3 is made up of 16 amino acids. Trimming cost V 6 bases and J 0 bases, with 17 bases left between them. Germline CDR1 and CDR2: MNHNS and SASEGT. CDR3 DNA sequence: TGTGCCAGCAGCCCCCCCGGGACGGCCCTGAACACTGAAGCTTTCTTT. Protein product: CASSPPGTALNTEAFF.

The V gene is TRBV29-1, the J gene TRBJ2-5; the D gene is possibly TRBD1 (6 bases). The CDR3 contains 14 residues. V lost 4 bases and J 4 bases, leaving 16 bases between the germline ends. Germline V gene lookup returns CDR1 SQVTM and CDR2 ANQGSEA. CDR3 DNA sequence: TGCAGCGTTGGGTGGCAGGGGAATTTAGAGACCCAGTACTTC. Translating it yields CSVGWQGNLETQYF.

A few counts support this clonotype. V is TRBV19 and J is TRBJ2-7, with D maybe TRBD1 (6 bases). Trimming pared 4 bases from V and 4 bases from J, leaving 26 bases between. The germline V gene has CDR1 LNHDA and CDR2 SQIVND (reference sequence). The CDR3 has 18 residues. Here the CDR3 DNA reads TGTGCCAGTAGTAAGGCCACCCTCCGGGACAACTTTTGGTACGAGCAGTACTTC. Its translation is CASSKATLRDNFWYEQYF.

This clonotype has more than one count but fewer than ten. The gene calls are TRBV29-1 and TRBJ2-7, with TRBD2 identical over 9 bases. The germline V gene encodes CDR1 SQVTM and CDR2 ANQGSEA. Unmatched junction bases numbered 9, after V lost 2 bases and J lost 7 bases. The CDR3 runs to 14 residues. As DNA, the CDR3 is TGCAGCGTTGAAAGACTAGCGGTAGGAGGAGAGCAGTACTTC. It encodes CSVERLAVGGEQYF.

This clonotype was seen more than once but under ten times. The rearrangement links TRBV2 to TRBJ2-3; weak D call: TRBD1 (6 bases). With 8 bases removed from V and 0 bases from J, the gap between germline ends came to 21 bases. Looked up from germline, CDR1 is SNHLY and CDR2 is FYNNEI. This CDR3 comprises 17 residues. The CDR3 sequence: CASCRQERRMSTDTQYF. Written as DNA, the CDR3 is TGTGCCAGCTGCCGACAGGAGCGAAGAATGAGCACAGATACGCAGTATTTT.

This clonotype was picked up many times. The chain recombines TRBV5-1 with TRBJ2-1; D unclear. Looked up from germline, CDR1 is SGHRS and CDR2 is YFSETQ. V was clipped by 4 bases and J by 0 bases, with 8 bases between them. The CDR3 is 14 residues long. In DNA form, the CDR3 reads TGCGCCAGCAGCGGTACGAGCTCCTACAATGAGCAGTTCTTC. It translates to CASSGTSSYNEQFF.

This chain uses TRBV28 with TRBJ2-1; D not resolved. Germline lookup yields CDR1 MDHEN and CDR2 SYDVKM. The CDR3 consists of 15 residues. The ends were cut back, 3 bases at V and 5 bases at J, with 14 bases in the middle. The CDR3 coding sequence is TGTGCCAGCAGTTTCCCCGGTCGGGCGGACAATGAGCAGTTCTTC. Its translation is CASSFPGRADNEQFF.

This clonotype was counted ten times or more. The chain links TRBV12-3 or TRBV12-4 to TRBJ2-2; tentatively, D is TRBD2 (6 bases). V lost 6 bases to trimming and J lost 0 bases, with 14 bases between them. This CDR3 comprises 16 residues. This CDR3 is CASRSLAYANTGELFF. The CDR3 region has the DNA TGTGCCAGCAGATCTCTAGCGTACGCGAACACCGGGGAGCTGTTTTTT.

This clonotype has just a few counts. The gene calls are TRBV5-4 and TRBJ2-1; 10 bases are shared with TRBD2. The CDR3 spans 16 residues. The trim removed 4 bases at V and 12 bases at J, leaving 16 bases unmatched. Germline V gene lookup returns CDR1 SGHNT and CDR2 YYREEE (reference sequence). This CDR3 is CASSPAPASGRVGQFF. In DNA form, the CDR3 reads TGTGCCAGCAGCCCAGCACCGGCTAGCGGGAGAGTAGGGCAGTTCTTC.

This clonotype has only a few counts. The genes are TRBV6-1 and TRBJ2-1, with 10 bases fitting TRBD2. Germline trimming cut 5 bases from V and 7 bases from J; bases unmatched to any gene: 8. The CDR3 is 15 residues long. Looked up from germline, CDR1 is MNHNS and CDR2 is SASEGT. In DNA form, the CDR3 reads TGTGCCAGCAGTCGTGCACTAGCGGGAAGTAATGAGCAGTTCTTC. Protein sequence: CASSRALAGSNEQFF.

The chain combines TRBV20-1 with TRBJ1-4, with TRBD1 matching over 8 bases. CDR1 is DFQATT and CDR2 is SNEGSKA in the germline V gene (reference sequence). There are 19 residues in the CDR3. V gave up 1 base and J gave up 6 bases; unmatched junction bases: 19. The CDR3 loop reads CSARGTGSGAGDTHEKLFF. The CDR3 nucleotides are TGCAGTGCTAGAGGGACAGGGTCAGGGGCCGGGGACACGCATGAAAAACTGTTTTTT.